Shown below are 31 T cell receptor beta chains from a single sample sequenced in a study of blood T cell repertoires in COVID-19. The method was immunoSEQ multiplex PCR; TCRdb's version includes in-frame clones alone and lacks a portion of them. The table lists about 54,000 clones, roughly 81% of them singletons. The sequenced material came from peripheral blood. The source of these receptors is a woman aged 60-75 years with acute or convalescent COVID-19.

Only a few counts were recorded for this clone. The chain is built from TRBV19 and TRBJ1-6; TRBD1 matches at 7 bases. Germline V lookup: CDR1 LNHDA, CDR2 SQIVND (reference sequence). J was trimmed by 9 bases and V by 5 bases; bases with no gene match: 7. The CDR3 covers 14 residues. The CDR3 bases are TGTGCCAGTAGTGACCCGGGACAGAGTTCACCCCTCCACTTT. As protein: CASSDPGQSSPLHF.

This sequence joins TRBV5-1 and TRBJ2-7, with 11 nucleotides matching TRBD1. V was clipped by 6 bases and J by 5 bases; unmatched bases: 13. The CDR3 sequence is 16 residues long. In germline, CDR1 is SGHRS, CDR2 YFSETQ. CDR3 in amino acids: CASTRTGGSGRDEQYF. The CDR3 region has the DNA TGCGCCAGCACCCGGACAGGGGGCTCGGGAAGGGACGAGCAGTACTTC.

V is TRBV5-1 and J is TRBJ1-4; a weak D match, TRBD1 (6 bases). This CDR3 has 14 amino acids. The V gene lost 4 bases and the J gene lost 3 bases, with 10 bases spanning the gap. The germline gives CDR1 SGHRS, CDR2 YFSETQ. CDR3 nucleotide sequence: TGCGCCAGCAGCCCGACAGGTTCTAATGAAAAACTGTTTTTT. Protein product: CASSPTGSNEKLFF.

The chain recombines TRBV6-1 with TRBJ1-1; no clear D. The ends were cut back, 0 bases at V and 4 bases at J, with 9 bases in the middle. Germline values: CDR1 MNHNS, CDR2 SASEGT. The CDR3 sequence is 14 residues long. DNA of the CDR3: TGTGCCAGCAGTGAAGCTGGGCAATCCACTGAAGCTTTCTTT. This translates into CASSEAGQSTEAFF.

The gene calls are TRBV11-2 and TRBJ1-2; 9 bases fit TRBD1. CDR3 length equals 13 residues. V was clipped by 5 bases and J by 8 bases; unmatched bases: 6. Germline CDR1 reads SGHAT; CDR2 reads FQNNGV. In DNA form, the CDR3 reads TGTGCCAGCAGCCCAGGACAGGGGCAAGGCTACACCTTC. Translated, it gives CASSPGQGQGYTF.

V usage is TRBV2 and J usage is TRBJ1-5; D gene ambiguous. The CDR3 is 12 amino acids. CDR1 is SNHLY, CDR2 FYNNEI, per germline. V was clipped by 6 bases and J by 2 bases, with 5 bases between them. The CDR3 reads CASRAGNQPQHF. The DNA for the CDR3 is TGTGCCAGCAGGGCGGGCAATCAGCCCCAGCATTTT.

In nucleotides, the CDR3 is TGTGCCAGCAGTGTGTCCCGCGAGCAGTACTTC. Protein: CASSVSREQYF. V usage is TRBV2 and J usage is TRBJ2-7; D unclear. The CDR3 covers 11 residues. V was trimmed by 4 bases and J by 6 bases, leaving 7 bases between them. Looked up from germline, CDR1 is SNHLY and CDR2 is FYNNEI.

The chain links TRBV7-6 to TRBJ2-6, with a tentative D call TRBD2 (7 bases). The CDR3 contains 17 residues. V was shortened by 7 bases and J by 2 bases, with 18 bases between the two germline ends. The germline CDR1 and CDR2 sequences are SGHVS and FNYEAQ. The chain's CDR3 is CASKLGGAVPGANVLTF. CDR3 nucleotides: TGTGCCAGCAAATTAGGGGGGGCGGTACCTGGGGCCAACGTCCTGACTTTC.

This clone occurred a few times. This chain uses TRBV3-1 (or the pseudogene TRBV3-2) with TRBJ2-7, with D unclear. Trimming removed 6 bases from V and 4 bases from J, with 10 bases in between. This CDR3 is built from 12 residues. Germline lookup yields CDR1 LGHDT and CDR2 YNNKEL (reference sequence). The CDR3 DNA reads as TGTGCCAGCAGTCAAAGAACTTACGAGCAGTACTTC. Encoded protein: CASSQRTYEQYF.

CDR3 coding DNA: TGTGCCTGGAGTAGCGGATCGAACACTGAAGCTTTCTTT. It is translated as CAWSSGSNTEAFF. V is TRBV30 and J is TRBJ1-1; D ambiguous. Germline V CDR1 and CDR2: GTSNPN, SVGIG (reference sequence). The V end lost 2 bases, the J end lost 1 base, and 8 bases lay between the germline ends. This CDR3 contains 13 residues.

The CDR3 reads CASSPWSGMNTEAFF. The CDR3 DNA reads TGTGCCAGCTCACCATGGAGCGGGATGAACACTGAAGCTTTCTTT. The V and J genes are TRBV18 and TRBJ1-1; D gene unclear. The germline V gene encodes CDR1 KGHSH and CDR2 LQKENI. V dropped 2 bases and J dropped 0 bases, with 10 bases sitting between them. The CDR3 extends over 15 amino acids.

The V call is TRBV18, the J call TRBJ1-3; 8 bases align to TRBD1. Per the germline V gene, CDR1 is KGHSH and CDR2 is LQKENI. The CDR3 has 14 amino acids. Germline trimming cut 4 bases from V and 4 bases from J; bases unmatched to any gene: 3. The CDR3 DNA reads as TGTGCCAGCTCACGGACAGGGTCAGGAAACACCATATATTTT. Residues: CASSRTGSGNTIYF.

The genes are TRBV10-1 and TRBJ2-5, with unresolved D. CDR3 size: 11 residues. Germline-derived CDR1 and CDR2 are WNHNN and SYGVQD (reference sequence). V was cut by 6 bases and J by 8 bases, with 10 bases left in between. The CDR3 spells CASSVQSTQYF. The CDR3 DNA sequence: TGCGCCAGCAGCGTACAGTCTACCCAGTACTTC.

The J gene is TRBJ1-1, the V gene TRBV9, with 9 bases fitting TRBD1. Germline CDR1 is SGDLS and CDR2 is YYNGEE. J was trimmed by 3 bases and V by 3 bases; bases with no gene match: 9. This CDR3 is 16 amino acids long. CDR3 loop: CASSDRGLPLDTEAFF. The CDR3 nucleotides read TGTGCCAGCAGCGACAGGGGGCTGCCCTTGGACACTGAAGCTTTCTTT. Supplemented by reference TRBV9 and TRBJ1-1, the full variable domain reads DSGVTQTPKHLITATGQRVTLRCSPRSGDLSVYWYQQSLDQGLQFLIQYYNGEERAKGNILERFSAQQFPDLHSELNLSSLELGDSALYFCASSDRGLPLDTEAFFGQGTRLTVV.

The rearrangement links TRBV5-4 to TRBJ1-1, with 8 bases lining up with TRBD1. The germline gives CDR1 SGHNT, CDR2 YYREEE (reference sequence). This CDR3 has 14 residues. V shed 3 bases and J 5 bases; nucleotides not matched to a gene: 6. CDR3: CASSSATGVTEAFF. The CDR3 DNA reads TGTGCCAGCAGCTCCGCGACAGGGGTTACTGAAGCTTTCTTT.

The chain carries TRBV6-5 and TRBJ1-6; D may be TRBD1 (6 bases). CDR1 is MNHEY, CDR2 SVGAGI, per germline. The CDR3 sequence is 15 residues long. Trimming left V 7 bases short and J 10 bases short, with 20 bases between. The CDR3 spells CASTNTGNERSPLHF. DNA of the CDR3: TGTGCCAGCACTAACACAGGGAATGAGAGATCACCCCTCCACTTT.

This sequence joins TRBV19 and TRBJ2-3; TRBD1 matches 7 bases. Losses at the gene ends were 7 bases for V and 2 bases for J; bases not matched to a gene: 9. Per germline, CDR1 LNHDA and CDR2 SQIVND (reference sequence). The CDR3 extends over 15 amino acids. CDR3 loop: CASTLNRGFTDTQYF. The CDR3 DNA reads TGTGCCAGTACCCTTAACAGGGGTTTCACAGATACGCAGTATTTT.

The chain carries TRBV6-6 and TRBJ1-2; perhaps TRBD1 as D (5 bases). Trimming took 2 bases from V and 4 from J, leaving 8 bases between them. This CDR3 is built from 13 residues. Germline V gene sequence: CDR1 MNHNY, CDR2 SVGAGI (reference sequence). The CDR3 loop reads CASSYDSPYGYTF. The CDR3 bases are TGTGCCAGCAGTTACGACAGTCCCTATGGCTACACCTTC.

The chain is built from TRBV3-1 (or the pseudogene TRBV3-2) and TRBJ1-6; D is unresolved. There are 15 residues in the CDR3. V lost 4 bases and J 7 bases, leaving 14 bases between the germline ends. The germline V gene has CDR1 LGHDT and CDR2 YNNKEL (reference sequence). The CDR3 DNA sequence: TGTGCCAGCAGCCCCACCACGCGATTAAATTCACCCCTCCACTTT. Translated, it gives CASSPTTRLNSPLHF.

The chain is built from TRBV5-1 and TRBJ2-5; the match to TRBD2 covers 7 bases. J was trimmed by 1 base and V by 3 bases; bases with no gene match: 6. This CDR3 region has 15 residues. Germline CDR1 reads SGHRS; CDR2 reads YFSETQ. CDR3 bases: TGCGCCAGCAGCTCGGGGGGTGCAGGCCAAGAGACCCAGTACTTC. It encodes CASSSGGAGQETQYF.

The table lists this clone with a few counts. The genes are TRBV6-5 and TRBJ1-2; TRBD1 matches at 8 bases. Germline CDR1 MNHEY, CDR2 SVGAGI. J gave up 13 bases and V 6 bases, and 13 bases lay outside the gene matches. The CDR3 totals 13 residues. The CDR3: CASSAGQGGGCTF. The CDR3 nucleotides are TGTGCCAGCAGCGCAGGACAGGGCGGAGGTTGCACCTTC.

This clone appeared a few times. This chain uses TRBV5-1 with TRBJ1-4, with D maybe TRBD1 (6 bases). The CDR3 length is 15 residues. Germline CDR1 SGHRS, CDR2 YFSETQ. V lost 5 bases and J lost 13, with 24 bases in between. The CDR3 protein is CASRDTTQGWSGLFF. The CDR3 DNA follows: TGCGCCAGCAGGGATACCACACAGGGATGGTCGGGACTGTTTTTT.

The V call is TRBV5-6, the J call TRBJ1-3; D not resolved. CDR1 SGHDT and CDR2 YYEEEE come from the germline V gene. V was pared by 3 bases and J by 6 bases, with 16 bases between. This CDR3 region has 15 residues. In DNA, the CDR3 is TGTGCCAGCAGCTCCACCCGGGGATTGGAAAACACCATATATTTT. Encoded protein: CASSSTRGLENTIYF. Together with reference TRBV5-6 and TRBJ1-3, the CDR3 gives the full variable domain: DAGVTQSPTHLIKTRGQQVTLRCSPKSGHDTVSWYQQALGQGPQFIFQYYEEEERQRGNFPDRFSGHQFPNYSSELNVNALLLGDSALYLCASSSTRGLENTIYFGEGSWLTVV.

This clone has a single count. The chain has TRBV7-9 and TRBJ1-5; D remains ambiguous. CDR1 and CDR2 from the germline V gene are SEHNR and FQNEAQ (reference sequence). V lost 1 base to trimming and J lost 6 bases, with 7 bases between them. The CDR3 totals 13 residues. The CDR3, as DNA: TGTGCCAGCAGCTTAGACAATGGTCAGCCCCAGCATTTT. Translation: CASSLDNGQPQHF.

This chain connects TRBV6-5 to TRBJ2-1; 10 positions match TRBD2. V lost 0 bases and J lost 6; bases outside the gene matches: 5. The germline CDR1 and CDR2 sequences are MNHEY and SVGAGI. The CDR3 covers 16 residues. The CDR3 DNA reads as TGTGCCAGCAGTTACTCTTCTAGCGGGAGACTCAATGAGCAGTTCTTC. This codes for CASSYSSSGRLNEQFF.

This clone was counted once. CDR3 protein: CASSHRGGIMNTEAFF. The CDR3 DNA sequence: TGTGCCAGCAGCCACCGCGGGGGTATAATGAACACTGAAGCTTTCTTT. This chain joins TRBV7-3 and TRBJ1-1; tentative D call: TRBD1 (5 bases). V dropped 5 bases and J dropped 0 bases, with 16 bases sitting between them. The CDR3 runs 16 residues. Germline-derived CDR1 and CDR2 are SGHTA and FQGTGA.

The chain couples TRBV2 to TRBJ2-3; possible D gene TRBD2, 5 bases. The length of the CDR3 is 13 residues. Germline CDR1 is SNHLY and CDR2 is FYNNEI. Trimming removed 6 bases from V and 2 bases from J, with 9 bases in between. CDR3 loop: CASRGGLTDTQYF. DNA of the CDR3: TGTGCCAGCAGAGGCGGGCTCACAGATACGCAGTATTTT.

V usage is TRBV7-2 and J usage is TRBJ1-1; TRBD1 agrees at 8 bases. The CDR3 consists of 15 residues. Germline V gene lookup returns CDR1 SGHTA and CDR2 FQGNSA. The J segment lost 6 bases and the V segment lost 3 bases, leaving 9 bases of the junction unmatched. In nucleotides, the CDR3 is TGTGCCAGCAGCTTTATGGACAGGGCTCGCGCTGAAGCTTTCTTT. This translates into CASSFMDRARAEAFF.

The gene calls are TRBV29-1 and TRBJ1-2, with TRBD1 matching over 8 bases. The CDR3 covers 14 residues. CDR1 is SQVTM, CDR2 ANQGSEA, per germline. V lost 7 bases to trimming and J lost 2 bases; unmatched junction nucleotides: 9. The CDR3 reads CSAETDRVNYGYTF. The CDR3 region has the DNA TGCAGCGCCGAGACGGACAGGGTGAACTATGGCTACACCTTC.

V gene TRBV6-5 combines with J gene TRBJ1-2; unclear D gene. Germline assignment: CDR1 MNHEY and CDR2 SVGAGI. The ends were cut back, 8 bases at V and 3 bases at J, with 13 bases in the middle. The CDR3 runs to 13 residues. Here the CDR3 reads CASRLTADYGYTF. CDR3 sequence (DNA): TGTGCCAGCCGTTTAACGGCGGACTATGGCTACACCTTC.

This chain uses TRBV7-2 with TRBJ2-5; TRBD2 agrees at 11 bases. Trimming cost V 1 base and J 2 bases; bases outside gene matches: 3. This CDR3 comprises 16 residues. Germline assignment: CDR1 SGHTA and CDR2 FQGNSA. CDR3 in amino acids: CASSLGGLADQETQYF. CDR3 nucleotide sequence: TGTGCCAGCAGCTTAGGGGGACTAGCGGATCAAGAGACCCAGTACTTC.